Following are 32 T cell receptor beta chains from one sample sequenced in a study of blood T cell repertoires in COVID-19. Sequencing was performed with immunoSEQ multiplex PCR; in TCRdb, only in-frame clones are kept and a portion is missing. The table records more than 60,000 clones, more than 75% of them present only once. What was sequenced was peripheral blood. The receptors were gathered from a woman older than 75 with acute or convalescent COVID-19.

The chain employs TRBV10-3 and TRBJ2-1; 11 bases are a match to TRBD2. Germline V gene lookup returns CDR1 ENHRY and CDR2 SYGVKD. Germline trimming cut 3 bases from V and 5 bases from J; bases unmatched to any gene: 9. The CDR3 totals 17 residues. CDR3 nucleotide sequence: TGTGCCATCAGTGAAGTTTGGCTAGCGGGGGGAAACAATGAGCAGTTCTTC. Amino acid sequence: CAISEVWLAGGNNEQFF.

The V call is TRBV5-1, the J call TRBJ1-3; the D is unclear. V was trimmed by 4 bases and J by 0 bases, leaving 5 bases between them. This CDR3 is 13 amino acids long. CDR1 SGHRS and CDR2 YFSETQ come from the germline V gene. The CDR3 DNA sequence: TGCGCCAGCAGCGGCAGCTCTGGAAACACCATATATTTT. It codes for CASSGSSGNTIYF.

This chain links TRBV19 with TRBJ2-1, with 9 nucleotides matching TRBD1. The junction had 18 bases not matched to a gene; V was cut back by 8 bases and J by 7 bases. The germline V gene encodes CDR1 LNHDA and CDR2 SQIVND (reference sequence). The CDR3 totals 17 residues. CDR3 protein: CASASGTGFGVLNEQFF. The CDR3 DNA follows: TGTGCCAGTGCTTCCGGGACAGGGTTTGGGGTCCTAAATGAGCAGTTCTTC.

The CDR3 sequence is CASSSFLLGGADTQYF. The CDR3, as DNA: TGTGCCAGCAGTTCCTTTCTACTAGGGGGCGCAGATACGCAGTATTTT. This sequence joins TRBV28 and TRBJ2-3, with 7 bases matching TRBD1. This CDR3 spans 16 amino acids. The junction had 11 bases not matched to a gene; V was cut back by 4 bases and J by 4 bases. The V gene's germline CDR1 is MDHEN and CDR2 SYDVKM.

In the case of this clone: Distinct nucleotide sequences in the sample also encode this CDR3. CDR3 sequence: CASSYGAGVGTGELFF. The DNA of the CDR3 is TGTGCCAGCAGTTACGGAGCGGGAGTTGGCACCGGGGAGCTGTTTTTT. V and J are TRBV6-2 or TRBV6-3 and TRBJ2-2; 8 bases match TRBD2. V was clipped by 2 bases and J by 4 bases; unmatched bases: 6. This CDR3 spans 16 amino acids. Germline CDR1 is MNHEY and CDR2 is SVGEGT.

The chain recombines TRBV4-1 with TRBJ2-7; TRBD2 aligns across 7 bases. Germline CDR1 MGHRA, CDR2 YSYEKL. This CDR3 spans 17 amino acids. The V and J ends lost 0 bases and 3 bases, in that order; junction bases with no gene match: 11. The chain's CDR3 is CASSQDPRASGYYEQYF. The CDR3 nucleotides read TGCGCCAGCAGCCAAGATCCAAGGGCTAGCGGTTACTACGAGCAGTACTTC.

The J gene is TRBJ2-5, the V gene TRBV5-1; the D gene is possibly TRBD1 (5 bases). The CDR3 is made up of 14 amino acids. Germline-derived CDR1 and CDR2 are SGHRS and YFSETQ. Trimming removed 3 bases at V and 2 bases at J, with 11 bases between. CDR3: CASSSRVLQETQYF. The CDR3 DNA is TGCGCCAGCAGCTCCAGGGTCCTACAAGAGACCCAGTACTTC.

The V call is TRBV4-1, the J call TRBJ1-6; D uncertain. V was trimmed by 0 bases and J by 11 bases, leaving 14 bases between them. The CDR3 is made up of 15 amino acids. Germline CDR1 and CDR2: MGHRA and YSYEKL. CDR3 loop: CASSQDPATGAPLHF. CDR3 bases: TGCGCCAGCAGCCAAGATCCGGCAACCGGGGCACCCCTCCACTTT.

The chain joins TRBV6-5 to TRBJ1-2, with D tentatively TRBD1 (6 bases). The CDR3 is made up of 11 amino acids. Germline V gives CDR1 MNHEY, CDR2 SVGAGI. V lost 8 bases and J lost 7, with 11 bases in between. As DNA, the CDR3 is TGTGCCAGCGGCGGGGGGCTTGGCTACACCTTC. Its protein product is CASGGGLGYTF.

The chain employs TRBV27 and TRBJ2-1, with 10 positions matching TRBD2. Germline CDR1 reads MNHEY; CDR2 reads SMNVEV (reference sequence). V shed 6 bases, J shed 3 bases, and the junction held 2 bases outside the gene matches. The CDR3 length is 14 residues. The CDR3 coding sequence is TGTGCCAGCAGGGCTAGCGGGGGCTACAATGAGCAGTTCTTC. It codes for CASRASGGYNEQFF.

The chain couples TRBV18 to TRBJ1-1; 9 bases fit TRBD1. Germline V gene data show CDR1 as KGHSH and CDR2 as LQKENI. CDR3 length: 16 residues. J lost 1 base, V lost 3 bases, and 6 bases had no gene match. CDR3 nucleotides: TGTGCCAGCTCACCGTTTGACAGGGGGACGAACACTGAAGCTTTCTTT. Its protein is CASSPFDRGTNTEAFF.

This rearrangement joins TRBV30 to TRBJ1-2; D is perhaps TRBD1 (6 bases). This CDR3 has 12 amino acids. Between the trimmed V and J ends, which lost 5 bases and 8 bases, there was a span of 15 bases. Germline V gene lookup returns CDR1 GTSNPN and CDR2 SVGIG (reference sequence). The CDR3, as DNA: TGTGCCTGGTACAGGGATTCGGGAGGCTACACCTTC. Its protein is CAWYRDSGGYTF.

This chain connects TRBV19 to TRBJ2-7; weak D call: TRBD2 (6 bases). CDR1 and CDR2 from the germline V gene are LNHDA and SQIVND (reference sequence). The CDR3 sequence is 14 residues long. Trimming took off 8 bases at V and 6 bases at J, with 20 bases between the two ends. The CDR3 loop is CASRASPTRGEQYF. In nucleotides, the CDR3 is TGTGCCAGTCGAGCCTCTCCTACGCGGGGCGAGCAGTACTTC.

The rearrangement uses TRBV18 and TRBJ2-1, with TRBD2 identical over 14 bases. The CDR3 runs 16 residues. Germline CDR1 KGHSH, CDR2 LQKENI. The V gene end was trimmed by 3 bases and the J gene end by 5 bases; junction bases not matched to a gene: 3. CDR3 sequence (DNA): TGTGCCAGCTCACCGACTAGCGGGAGGGCGGACAATGAGCAGTTCTTC. It translates to CASSPTSGRADNEQFF. The full variable domain, with the rest looked up from reference TRBV18 and TRBJ2-1, is NAGVMQNPRHLVRRRGQEARLRCSPMKGHSHVYWYRQLPEEGLKFMVYLQKENIIDESGMPKERFSAEFPKEGPSILRIQQVVRGDSAAYFCASSPTSGRADNEQFFGPGTRLTVL.

This rearrangement joins TRBV19 to TRBJ1-5; D gene unclear. The CDR3 extends over 15 amino acids. Trimming removed 6 bases from V and 2 bases from J, with 14 bases in between. The germline gives CDR1 LNHDA, CDR2 SQIVND (reference sequence). The CDR3 loop reads CASRQRAGGNQPQHF. In DNA, the CDR3 is TGTGCCAGTAGGCAGCGAGCCGGGGGCAATCAGCCCCAGCATTTT.

The rearrangement links TRBV7-8 to TRBJ2-1, with TRBD2 matching over 8 bases. V dropped 2 bases and J dropped 4; count of bases not matched to a gene: 13. The CDR3 sequence is 18 residues long. Germline CDR1 SGHVS, CDR2 FQNEAQ. Here the CDR3 reads CASSLSLREGGIYNEQFF. For the CDR3, the DNA is TGTGCCAGCAGCTTATCTCTTCGGGAGGGGGGGATTTACAATGAGCAGTTCTTC.

This chain connects TRBV7-2 to TRBJ1-1, with D tentatively TRBD1 (6 bases). The CDR3 is made up of 13 amino acids. Germline CDR1 SGHTA, CDR2 FQGNSA. With 0 bases removed from V and 7 bases from J, the gap between germline ends came to 9 bases. The CDR3 DNA is TGTGCCAGCAGCTTAGCGACAGGTCTTGAAGCTTTCTTT. Protein sequence: CASSLATGLEAFF. Full variable domain (outside the CDR3, taken from reference TRBV7-2 and TRBJ1-1): GAGVSQSPSNKVTEKGKDVELRCDPISGHTALYWYRQSLGQGLEFLIYFQGNSAPDKSGLPSDRFSAERTGGSVSTLTIQRTQQEDSAVYLCASSLATGLEAFFGQGTRLTVV.

This chain joins TRBV28 and TRBJ1-2, with D maybe TRBD1 (6 bases). Trimming took off 5 bases at V and 4 bases at J, with 14 bases between the two ends. Germline V gives CDR1 MDHEN, CDR2 SYDVKM. The CDR3 extends over 14 amino acids. In DNA, the CDR3 is TGTGCCAGCAGTGTGCAGGGGCTCGGCTATGGCTACACCTTC. Translated: CASSVQGLGYGYTF.

The chain recombines TRBV19 with TRBJ2-1, with a possible D match to TRBD2 (6 bases). The CDR3 has 15 amino acids. Germline CDR1 is LNHDA and CDR2 is SQIVND (reference sequence). Trimming stripped 7 bases from V and 4 bases from J, with 17 bases between. CDR3 sequence: CASTYPEGQYNEQFF. DNA of the CDR3: TGTGCCAGTACCTACCCGGAGGGGCAATACAATGAGCAGTTCTTC.

The CDR3 nucleotides are TGCAGCGTTGGTAGCGGGAGGGCCCATGAGCAGTTCTTC. Its protein is CSVGSGRAHEQFF. The chain is built from TRBV29-1 and TRBJ2-1, with TRBD2 matching over 11 bases. The trim removed 4 bases at V and 8 bases at J, leaving 4 bases unmatched. Looked up from germline, CDR1 is SQVTM and CDR2 is ANQGSEA. The CDR3 is 13 residues long.

The chain is built from TRBV2 and TRBJ1-5; D perhaps matches TRBD1 (6 bases). Looked up from germline, CDR1 is SNHLY and CDR2 is FYNNEI. The ends were cut back, 7 bases at V and 2 bases at J, with 15 bases in the middle. The CDR3 contains 15 residues. The CDR3 is CASTPRAGGNQPQHF. For the CDR3, the DNA is TGTGCCAGCACTCCAAGGGCAGGGGGCAATCAGCCCCAGCATTTT. Full variable domain (rest looked up from reference TRBV2 and TRBJ1-5): EPEVTQTPSHQVTQMGQEVILRCVPISNHLYFYWYRQILGQKVEFLVSFYNNEISEKSEIFDDQFSVERPDGSNFTLKIRSTKLEDSAMYFCASTPRAGGNQPQHFGDGTRLSIL.

The CDR3 region has the DNA TGTGCTAGTGGCCTGGGCCACTCAAACACCGGGGAGCTGTTTTTT. Amino acid sequence: CASGLGHSNTGELFF. The genes are TRBV12-5 and TRBJ2-2; D not resolved. Germline V gene sequence: CDR1 LGHNT, CDR2 FRNRAP. Trimming took 6 bases from V and 2 from J, leaving 13 bases between them. The CDR3 runs to 15 residues.

The chain has TRBV6-5 and TRBJ1-1; TRBD1 matches at 8 bases. Germline V gene data show CDR1 as MNHEY and CDR2 as SVGAGI. The CDR3 totals 14 residues. Trimming cost V 7 bases and J 5 bases; bases outside gene matches: 9. The chain's CDR3 is CASKMDRVRTEAFF. DNA of the CDR3: TGTGCCAGCAAAATGGACAGGGTAAGGACTGAAGCTTTCTTT.

The chain is built from TRBV30 and TRBJ2-1; 8 bases match TRBD1. Trimming cost V 0 bases and J 2 bases; bases outside gene matches: 9. The CDR3 runs 17 residues. CDR1 is GTSNPN, CDR2 SVGIG, per germline (reference sequence). CDR3 nucleotide sequence: TGTGCCTGGAGTGTCGCCTTCGACAGGGGCGCCTACAATGAGCAGTTCTTC. It translates to CAWSVAFDRGAYNEQFF.

This clone was observed once. This chain uses TRBV10-3 with TRBJ1-4; D possibly corresponds to TRBD1 (5 bases). Deletions cut 2 bases from V and 4 bases from J, with 11 bases between. Germline V gene data show CDR1 as ENHRY and CDR2 as SYGVKD. The CDR3 loop spans 15 amino acids. CDR3 DNA: TGTGCCATCAGTGAGGTCCAGGGCTTTAATGAAAAACTGTTTTTT. Protein sequence: CAISEVQGFNEKLFF.

The chain has TRBV15 and TRBJ1-4; D remains ambiguous. Germline V CDR1 and CDR2: LNHNV, YYDKDF (reference sequence). V was trimmed by 2 bases and J by 4 bases, leaving 5 bases between them. The CDR3 is 13 amino acids. This CDR3 reads CATSRQVNEKLFF. For the CDR3, the DNA is TGTGCCACCAGCAGACAGGTTAATGAAAAACTGTTTTTT.

Only one count was recorded for this clone. The gene calls are TRBV21-1 and TRBJ2-1; the DNA was not compared with TRBD2, the D call given in the table. TRBV21-1 is a documented pseudogene. The CDR3 runs to 18 residues. DNA of the CDR3: TGTGCCAGCAGCAGCTCCGGGACTAGGGTGGGAACCTACAATGAGCAGTTCTTC. Translated: CASSSSGTRVGTYNEQFF.

The CDR3 nucleotides are TGCAGCGTTGGGTCCCAGGGGGCTGGCTATGGCTACACCTTC. Protein product: CSVGSQGAGYGYTF. The gene calls are TRBV29-1 and TRBJ1-2, with 8 bases identical to TRBD1. Germline V CDR1 and CDR2: SQVTM, ANQGSEA. V shed 4 bases, J shed 4 bases, and the junction held 8 bases outside the gene matches. The CDR3 loop spans 14 amino acids. Full variable domain (missing parts from reference TRBV29-1 and TRBJ1-2): SAVISQKPSRDICQRGTSLTIQCQVDSQVTMMFWYRQQPGQSLTLIATANQGSEATYESGFVIDKFPISRPNLTFSTLTVSNMSPEDSSIYLCSVGSQGAGYGYTFGSGTRLTVV.

This clone turned up a few times. V usage is TRBV12-5 and J usage is TRBJ2-3, with TRBD1 as a possible D gene (6 bases). The CDR3 is made up of 17 amino acids. Trimming took 3 bases from V and 2 from J, leaving 18 bases between them. The germline CDR1 and CDR2 sequences are LGHNT and FRNRAP. The CDR3: CASGFMGVRGLTDTQYF. The CDR3 DNA reads TGTGCTAGTGGTTTCATGGGGGTCAGGGGCCTCACAGATACGCAGTATTTT.

This clone was seen a single time. This rearrangement joins TRBV11-2 to TRBJ2-7; 9 bases are shared with TRBD2. Germline-derived CDR1 and CDR2 are SGHAT and FQNNGV. J gave up 6 bases and V 3 bases, and 6 bases lay outside the gene matches. CDR3 length: 14 amino acids. The CDR3 DNA reads TGTGCCAGCAGCTTCAGCGGGAGGAGTTCCGAGCAGTACTTC. Encoded protein: CASSFSGRSSEQYF.

The chain joins TRBV19 to TRBJ2-1; 16 nucleotides match TRBD2. CDR3 length: 15 amino acids. The germline gives CDR1 LNHDA, CDR2 SQIVND (reference sequence). J gave up 7 bases and V 6 bases, and 3 bases lay outside the gene matches. CDR3 sequence: CASRGLAGGPNEQFF. CDR3 sequence (DNA): TGTGCCAGTAGGGGACTAGCGGGAGGGCCAAATGAGCAGTTCTTC.

This chain links TRBV19 with TRBJ2-6; D gene uncertain. The CDR3 length is 16 residues. The V gene's germline CDR1 is LNHDA and CDR2 SQIVND (reference sequence). Trimming shortened V by 2 bases and J by 0 bases, and 8 bases separated the two germline ends. CDR3 residues: CASSIRRPSGANVLTF. The CDR3 DNA is TGTGCCAGTAGTATACGGCGGCCCTCTGGGGCCAACGTCCTGACTTTC.